This TCR beta chain is drawn from a study of shared clonotypes between healthy human individuals. This clone was counted a single time. As defined, naive CD8 cells were CD45RO-negative and positively selected for CCR7, with terminally differentiated effector memory CD45RA+ cells excluded. Sequencing used immunoSEQ multiplex PCR; TCRdb keeps in-frame clones, though not all of them. The sample contains almost 700,000 clones, about 90% of which appear only once. V was pared by 8 bases and J by 2 bases, with 10 bases between. This CDR3 is 12 amino acids long. Looked up from germline, CDR1 is LNHDA and CDR2 is SQIVND (reference sequence).

V usage is TRBV19 and J usage is TRBJ2-7; the D gene could be TRBD1 or TRBD2 (5 bases each). The sample comprised naive CD8+ T cells sorted from blood. This sequence originates from a man aged 30 to 39 in good health. Written as DNA, the CDR3 is TGTGCCAGTGGGCAGGGAGCCTACGAGCAGTACTTC. It encodes CASGQGAYEQYF. The whole variable domain, remainder taken from reference TRBV19 and TRBJ2-7, is DGGITQSPKYLFRKEGQNVTLSCEQNLNHDAMYWYRQDPGQGLRLIYYSQIVNDFQKGDIAEGYSVSREKKESFPLTVTSAQKNPTAFYLCASGQGAYEQYFGPGTRLTVT.